Listed below are T cell receptor beta chains from one sample, sequenced in a study of human T cells and chemical hapten exposure. A single record per CDR3 protein comes from TCRdb applying MiXCR to the RACE reads. The table records 300,000 to 400,000 distinct CDR3 sequences, about 7% of them present only once. Sample: whole blood, taken in connection with sensitization to the hapten diphenylcyclopropenone (DPC). The receptors shown here come from a woman aged 18-29 years with alopecia areata. Some clones in this sample may be carry-over from other donors' samples. The CDR3 runs from the conserved cysteine through the conserved F or W. D genes are given only for firm matches. Rows give clone size only sometimes, using once, few, many, or a class for an expanded clone.

j_call: TRBJ1-2; v_call: TRBV19; clone_size: -; d_call: TRBD1; cdr3_nt: TGTGCCAGTAGTATGTGGGGTGGACAGGGTGGAAACTATGGCTACACCTTC; cdr3_aa: CASSMWGGQGGNYGYTF
j_call: TRBJ2-5; v_call: TRBV6-2/TRBV6-3; clone_size: -; d_call: -; cdr3_nt: TGTGCCAGCAGTCGCCTGGAGACCCAGTACTTC; cdr3_aa: CASSRLETQYF
j_call: TRBJ2-3; v_call: TRBV4-3; clone_size: many; d_call: TRBD1; cdr3_nt: TGCGCCAGCAGCCCCCGACAGGGGCCAGGAGATACGCAGTATTTT; cdr3_aa: CASSPRQGPGDTQYF
j_call: TRBJ2-5; v_call: TRBV4-1; clone_size: few; d_call: TRBD1; cdr3_nt: TGCGCCAGCAGCCAAGACGGACAGGGGAGGGAGACCCAGTACTTC; cdr3_aa: CASSQDGQGRETQYF
j_call: TRBJ2-2; v_call: TRBV4-3; clone_size: few; d_call: -; cdr3_nt: TGCGCCAGCAGCCACAACAGGAACACTCACACCGGGGAGCTGTTTTTT; cdr3_aa: CASSHNRNTHTGELFF
j_call: TRBJ2-5; v_call: TRBV10-3; clone_size: -; d_call: -; cdr3_nt: TGTGCCATCAGTGAGTCTCCGGGGTCAATCGTAGAGACCCAGTACTTC; cdr3_aa: CAISESPGSIVETQYF
j_call: TRBJ2-1; v_call: TRBV3-1; clone_size: few; d_call: TRBD2; cdr3_nt: TGTGCCAGCACCAAAGCGGGGGGGCCTAATGAGCAGCTCTTC; cdr3_aa: CASTKAGGPNEQLF
j_call: TRBJ2-3; v_call: TRBV12-3/TRBV12-4; clone_size: many; d_call: TRBD2; cdr3_nt: TGTGCCAGCAGTTTTGGTTCAGCGGGGGCCTTCACAGATACGCAGTATTTT; cdr3_aa: CASSFGSAGAFTDTQYF
j_call: TRBJ2-6; v_call: TRBV28; clone_size: -; d_call: -; cdr3_nt: TGTGCCAGCAGTACCCCCATACGCTCTGGGGCCAACGTCCTGACTTTC; cdr3_aa: CASSTPIRSGANVLTF
j_call: TRBJ2-1; v_call: TRBV6-2/TRBV6-3; clone_size: many; d_call: -; cdr3_nt: TGTGCCAGCAGTTACGTCCAGGGAAAGTTCTTC; cdr3_aa: CASSYVQGKFF
j_call: TRBJ1-5; v_call: TRBV20-1; clone_size: -; d_call: -; cdr3_nt: TGCAGTGCTAGTTCGGGGAATCAGCCCCAGCATTTT; cdr3_aa: CSASSGNQPQHF
j_call: TRBJ2-3; v_call: TRBV6-2/TRBV6-3; clone_size: many; d_call: -; cdr3_nt: TGTGCCAGCAGTCTAGACAACCCGGACACAGATACGCAGTATTTT; cdr3_aa: CASSLDNPDTDTQYF
j_call: TRBJ1-5; v_call: TRBV7-3; clone_size: many; d_call: -; cdr3_nt: TGTGCCAGCAGCCTCACGTTGGGTCAGCCCCAGCATTTT; cdr3_aa: CASSLTLGQPQHF
j_call: TRBJ1-4; v_call: TRBV18; clone_size: few; d_call: -; cdr3_nt: TGTGCCAGCTCACCCGCCCAGGATGCTGAAAAACTGTTTTTT; cdr3_aa: CASSPAQDAEKLFF
j_call: TRBJ1-1; v_call: TRBV7-2; clone_size: -; d_call: TRBD1; cdr3_nt: TGTGCCAGCAGGGACAGGGGGCGGGACACTGAAGCTTTCTTT; cdr3_aa: CASRDRGRDTEAFF
j_call: TRBJ2-3; v_call: TRBV3-1; clone_size: few; d_call: TRBD1; cdr3_nt: TGTGCCAGCAGCCAAGGAGCCGGGACAGGGTTGGCAGATACGCAGTATTTT; cdr3_aa: CASSQGAGTGLADTQYF
j_call: TRBJ1-1; v_call: TRBV27; clone_size: -; d_call: TRBD1; cdr3_nt: TGTGCCAGCAGTTGGGGACAGGAGGCTTTCTTT; cdr3_aa: CASSWGQEAFF
j_call: TRBJ2-3; v_call: TRBV5-1; clone_size: -; d_call: TRBD2; cdr3_nt: TGCGCCAGCAGCTCTGTCTGGGCGGGGGGAAGCACAGATACGCAGTATTTT; cdr3_aa: CASSSVWAGGSTDTQYF
j_call: TRBJ2-2; v_call: TRBV6-6; clone_size: many; d_call: -; cdr3_nt: TGTGCCAGCAGTTTTTATAGCGGGGGACAGGACACCGGGGAGCTGTTTTTT; cdr3_aa: CASSFYSGGQDTGELFF
j_call: TRBJ2-3; v_call: TRBV6-2/TRBV6-3; clone_size: few; d_call: -; cdr3_nt: TGTGCCAGCAGGCGGGACCTCTACACAGATACGCAGTATTTT; cdr3_aa: CASRRDLYTDTQYF
j_call: TRBJ2-7; v_call: TRBV15; clone_size: -; d_call: -; cdr3_nt: TGTGCCACCAGCAGGGGGTCGGACGAGCAGTACTTC; cdr3_aa: CATSRGSDEQYF
j_call: TRBJ1-1; v_call: TRBV27; clone_size: few; d_call: -; cdr3_nt: TGTGCCAGCAGTTTTAGGATAGGGAACGGAATGAACACTGAAGCTTTCTTT; cdr3_aa: CASSFRIGNGMNTEAFF
j_call: TRBJ2-3; v_call: TRBV7-9; clone_size: -; d_call: TRBD2; cdr3_nt: TGTGCCAGCAGCTCCGGGACTAGCGGGAGAGATACGCAGTATTTT; cdr3_aa: CASSSGTSGRDTQYF
j_call: TRBJ1-5; v_call: TRBV28; clone_size: few; d_call: -; cdr3_nt: TGTGCCAGCAGTCCATGGGTGGGGGACGGCAATCAGCCCCAGCATTTT; cdr3_aa: CASSPWVGDGNQPQHF
j_call: TRBJ2-1; v_call: TRBV6-5; clone_size: -; d_call: -; cdr3_nt: TGTGCCAGCAGTTACTCGCGTTTAAGCTCCTACAATGAGCAGTTCTTC; cdr3_aa: CASSYSRLSSYNEQFF
j_call: TRBJ1-1; v_call: TRBV2; clone_size: many; d_call: -; cdr3_nt: TGTGCCAGCAAGAAGGATGGGGGAACTGAAGCTTTCTTT; cdr3_aa: CASKKDGGTEAFF
j_call: TRBJ1-1; v_call: TRBV7-8; clone_size: -; d_call: TRBD1; cdr3_nt: TGTGCCAGCCATATCGACAGGGGGAAGAACACTGAAGCTTTCTTT; cdr3_aa: CASHIDRGKNTEAFF
j_call: TRBJ1-2; v_call: TRBV5-1; clone_size: -; d_call: -; cdr3_nt: TGCGCCAGCAGCTTGGAGTTGGGAACGAACTATGGCTACACCTTC; cdr3_aa: CASSLELGTNYGYTF
j_call: TRBJ1-1; v_call: TRBV13; clone_size: few; d_call: TRBD1; cdr3_nt: TGTGCCAGCAGCAAGACAGGGGAGAGTGAAGCTTTCTTT; cdr3_aa: CASSKTGESEAFF
j_call: TRBJ2-7; v_call: TRBV28; clone_size: few; d_call: TRBD2; cdr3_nt: TGTGCCAGCAGTCCCCGGGAGGGGCAGTACTTC; cdr3_aa: CASSPREGQYF
j_call: TRBJ1-5; v_call: TRBV19; clone_size: -; d_call: -; cdr3_nt: TGTGCCAGTAGTAATCGGGACCAACTCCTAGGGGGCAATCAGCCCCAGCATTTT; cdr3_aa: CASSNRDQLLGGNQPQHF
j_call: TRBJ2-7; v_call: TRBV6-2/TRBV6-3; clone_size: many; d_call: -; cdr3_nt: TGTGCCAGCAGCCGAACTGCGACCTACGAGCAGTACTTC; cdr3_aa: CASSRTATYEQYF
j_call: TRBJ2-3; v_call: TRBV28; clone_size: -; d_call: -; cdr3_nt: TGTGCCAGCAGTTTAGGACTTGGGGACAGCACAGATACGCAGTATTTT; cdr3_aa: CASSLGLGDSTDTQYF
j_call: TRBJ2-7; v_call: TRBV28; clone_size: many; d_call: -; cdr3_nt: TGTGCCAGCAGTTTAACCCTACCAGGGGGGAACTACGAGCAGTACTTC; cdr3_aa: CASSLTLPGGNYEQYF
j_call: TRBJ1-1; v_call: TRBV6-2/TRBV6-3; clone_size: many; d_call: TRBD1; cdr3_nt: TGTGCCAGCAGTTTCGACAGGGTCACTGAAGCTTTCTTT; cdr3_aa: CASSFDRVTEAFF
j_call: TRBJ2-7; v_call: TRBV11-1; clone_size: few; d_call: TRBD1; cdr3_nt: TGTGCCAGCAGCATCCAGGGGACAGGGATCTACGAGCAGTACTTC; cdr3_aa: CASSIQGTGIYEQYF
j_call: TRBJ2-3; v_call: TRBV6-4; clone_size: -; d_call: -; cdr3_nt: TGTGCCAGCAGTGATGCTCCCCCTGACAGGCACACAGATACGCAGTATTTT; cdr3_aa: CASSDAPPDRHTDTQYF
j_call: TRBJ2-1; v_call: TRBV6-5; clone_size: many; d_call: -; cdr3_nt: TGTGCCAGCAGTTACCGGCCCCCTTTCATAGGTAGGCCAGTCGTAAATGAGCAGTTCTTC; cdr3_aa: CASSYRPPFIGRPVVNEQFF